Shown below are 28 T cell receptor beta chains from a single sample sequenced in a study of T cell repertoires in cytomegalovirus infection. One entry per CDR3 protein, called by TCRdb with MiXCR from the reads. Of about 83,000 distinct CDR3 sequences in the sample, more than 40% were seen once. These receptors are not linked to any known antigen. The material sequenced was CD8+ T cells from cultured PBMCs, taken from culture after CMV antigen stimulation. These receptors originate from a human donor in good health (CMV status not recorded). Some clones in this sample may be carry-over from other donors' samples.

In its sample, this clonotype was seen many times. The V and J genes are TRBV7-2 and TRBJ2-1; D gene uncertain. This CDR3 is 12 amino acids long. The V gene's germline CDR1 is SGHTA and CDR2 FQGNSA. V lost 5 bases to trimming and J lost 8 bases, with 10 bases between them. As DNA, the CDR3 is TGTGCCAGCAGCGCTGGCTTGGATGAGCAGTTCTTC. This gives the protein CASSAGLDEQFF.

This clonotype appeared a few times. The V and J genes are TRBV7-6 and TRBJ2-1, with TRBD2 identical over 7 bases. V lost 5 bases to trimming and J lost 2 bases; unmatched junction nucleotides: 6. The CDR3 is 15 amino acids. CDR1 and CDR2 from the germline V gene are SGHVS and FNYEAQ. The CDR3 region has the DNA TGTGCCAGCAGCGATAATAGCGGGCCCTACAATGAGCAGTTCTTC. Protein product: CASSDNSGPYNEQFF.

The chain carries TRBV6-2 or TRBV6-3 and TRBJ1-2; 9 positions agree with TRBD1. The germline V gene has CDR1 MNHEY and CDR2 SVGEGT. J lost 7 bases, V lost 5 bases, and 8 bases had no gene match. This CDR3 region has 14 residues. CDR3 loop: CASSAGTGRFGYTF. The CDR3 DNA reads TGTGCCAGCAGTGCCGGGACAGGGCGATTTGGCTACACCTTC.

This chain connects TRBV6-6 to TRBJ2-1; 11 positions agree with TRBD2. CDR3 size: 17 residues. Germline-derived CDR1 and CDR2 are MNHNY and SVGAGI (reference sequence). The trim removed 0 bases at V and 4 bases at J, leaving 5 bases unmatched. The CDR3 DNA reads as TGTGCCAGCAGTTACTCGAAGACTAGCGGGGATTACAATGAGCAGTTCTTC. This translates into CASSYSKTSGDYNEQFF.

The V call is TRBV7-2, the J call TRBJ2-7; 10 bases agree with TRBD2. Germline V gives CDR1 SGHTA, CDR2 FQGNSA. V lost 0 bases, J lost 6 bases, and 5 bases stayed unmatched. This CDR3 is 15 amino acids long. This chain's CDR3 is CASSLAPSGSGEQYF. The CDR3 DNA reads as TGTGCCAGCAGCTTAGCGCCTAGCGGGAGCGGCGAGCAGTACTTC.

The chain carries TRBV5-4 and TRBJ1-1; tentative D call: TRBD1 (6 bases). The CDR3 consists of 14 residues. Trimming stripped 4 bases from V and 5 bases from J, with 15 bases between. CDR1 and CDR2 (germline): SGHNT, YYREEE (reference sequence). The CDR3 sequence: CASSPSQGRTEAFF. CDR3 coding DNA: TGTGCCAGCAGCCCTTCCCAGGGGCGAACTGAAGCTTTCTTT.

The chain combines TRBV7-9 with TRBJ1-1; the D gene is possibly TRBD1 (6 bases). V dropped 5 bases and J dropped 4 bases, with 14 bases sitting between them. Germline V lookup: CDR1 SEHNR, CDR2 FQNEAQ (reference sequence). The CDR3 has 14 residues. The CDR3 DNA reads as TGTGCCAGCAGCCCTCGGGACATTGGCACTGAAGCTTTCTTT. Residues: CASSPRDIGTEAFF. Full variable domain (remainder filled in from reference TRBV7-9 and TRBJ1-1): DTGVSQNPRHKITKRGQNVTFRCDPISEHNRLYWYRQTLGQGPEFLTYFQNEAQLEKSRLLSDRFSAERPKGSFSTLEIQRTEQGDSAMYLCASSPRDIGTEAFFGQGTRLTVV.

The chain's CDR3 is CAWSDPGRGRRTGELFF. CDR3 coding DNA: TGTGCCTGGAGTGATCCGGGCAGGGGGCGTAGGACCGGGGAGCTGTTTTTT. The J gene is TRBJ2-2, the V gene TRBV30; 8 bases align to TRBD1. The CDR3 runs to 17 residues. V gave up 1 base and J gave up 5 bases; unmatched junction bases: 12. CDR1 GTSNPN and CDR2 SVGIG come from the germline V gene (reference sequence). Full variable domain (missing parts from reference TRBV30 and TRBJ2-2): SQTIHQWPATLVQPVGSPLSLECTVEGTSNPNLYWYRQAAGRGLQLLFYSVGIGQISSEVPQNLSASRPQDRQFILSSKKLLLSDSGFYLCAWSDPGRGRRTGELFFGEGSRLTVL.

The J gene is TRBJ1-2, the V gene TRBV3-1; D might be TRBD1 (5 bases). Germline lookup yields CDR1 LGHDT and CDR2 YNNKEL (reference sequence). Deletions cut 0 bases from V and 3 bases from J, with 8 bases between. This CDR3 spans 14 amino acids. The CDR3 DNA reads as TGTGCCAGCAGCCAAGAGACAGCCTACTATGGCTACACCTTC. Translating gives CASSQETAYYGYTF.

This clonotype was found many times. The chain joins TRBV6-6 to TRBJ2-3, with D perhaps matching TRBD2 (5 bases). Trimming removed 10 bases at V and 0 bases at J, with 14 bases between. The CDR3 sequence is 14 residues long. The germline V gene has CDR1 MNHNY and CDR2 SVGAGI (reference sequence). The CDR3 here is CATRDDASTDTQYF. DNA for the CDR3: TGTGCCACCCGGGATGATGCTAGCACAGATACGCAGTATTTT.

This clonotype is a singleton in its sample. For the CDR3, the DNA is TGCGCCAGCAGCCAAGCCGAGTTGGGCGATCAGCCCCAGCATTTT. As protein: CASSQAELGDQPQHF. The V gene is TRBV4-1, the J gene TRBJ1-5; D gene ambiguous. The CDR3 has 15 amino acids. Germline CDR1 is MGHRA and CDR2 is YSYEKL. V shed 1 base and J shed 5 bases, with 12 bases lying between them.

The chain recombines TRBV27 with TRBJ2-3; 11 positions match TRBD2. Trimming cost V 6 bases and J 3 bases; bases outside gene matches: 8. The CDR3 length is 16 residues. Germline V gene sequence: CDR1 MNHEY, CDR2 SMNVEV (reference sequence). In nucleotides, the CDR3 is TGTGCCAGCAGCCTTTCACTAGCGGGGGTTACAGATACGCAGTATTTT. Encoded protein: CASSLSLAGVTDTQYF.

CDR3 bases: TGTGCCAGCAGCTTAGAGGCTAGCGGGAGGGCCCTCCTGGAGACCCAGTACTTC. Translated, it gives CASSLEASGRALLETQYF. The chain recombines TRBV11-2 with TRBJ2-5; 12 nucleotides agree with TRBD2. Looked up from germline, CDR1 is SGHAT and CDR2 is FQNNGV. The trim removed 0 bases at V and 5 bases at J, leaving 10 bases unmatched. The CDR3 loop spans 18 amino acids.

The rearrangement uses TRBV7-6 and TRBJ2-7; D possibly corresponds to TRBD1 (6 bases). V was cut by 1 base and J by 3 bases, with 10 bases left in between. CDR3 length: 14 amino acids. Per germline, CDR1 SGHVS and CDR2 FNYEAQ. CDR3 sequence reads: CASSLEQGGYEQYF. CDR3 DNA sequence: TGTGCCAGCAGCTTAGAACAGGGTGGCTACGAGCAGTACTTC.

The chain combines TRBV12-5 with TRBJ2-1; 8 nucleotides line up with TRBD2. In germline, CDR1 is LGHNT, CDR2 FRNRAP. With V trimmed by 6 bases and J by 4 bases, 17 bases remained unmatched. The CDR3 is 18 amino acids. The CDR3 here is CASGPSSSRGAGYNEQFF. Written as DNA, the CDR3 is TGTGCTAGTGGCCCCTCGAGCTCGCGGGGGGCGGGGTACAATGAGCAGTTCTTC.

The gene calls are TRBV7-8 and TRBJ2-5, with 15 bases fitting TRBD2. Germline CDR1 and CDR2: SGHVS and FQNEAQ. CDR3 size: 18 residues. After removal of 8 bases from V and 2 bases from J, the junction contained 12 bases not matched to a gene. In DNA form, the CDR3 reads TGTGCCAGCCGCTATGGACTAGCGGGGGGGCATCGACAAGAGACCCAGTACTTC. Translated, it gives CASRYGLAGGHRQETQYF.

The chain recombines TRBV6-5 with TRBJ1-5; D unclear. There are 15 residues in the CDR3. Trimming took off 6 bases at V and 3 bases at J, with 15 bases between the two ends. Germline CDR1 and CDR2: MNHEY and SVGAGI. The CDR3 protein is CASRHSVRDNQPQHF. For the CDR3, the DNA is TGTGCCAGCAGACATTCAGTAAGGGACAATCAGCCCCAGCATTTT.

As DNA, the CDR3 is TGTGCCAGCAGGCCGGGACTAGAGGTCTACGAGCAGTACTTC. This sequence encodes CASRPGLEVYEQYF. The chain couples TRBV28 to TRBJ2-7, with 8 bases lining up with TRBD2. J gave up 3 bases and V 6 bases, and 7 bases lay outside the gene matches. The germline V gene encodes CDR1 MDHEN and CDR2 SYDVKM. The CDR3 consists of 14 residues. Filled out from reference TRBV28 and TRBJ2-7, the complete variable domain reads DVKVTQSSRYLVKRTGEKVFLECVQDMDHENMFWYRQDPGLGLRLIYFSYDVKMKEKGDIPEGYSVSREKKERFSLILESASTNQTSMYLCASRPGLEVYEQYFGPGTRLTVT.

The CDR3 sequence: CASSAGGAGETQYF. The CDR3 DNA reads TGTGCCAGCAGCGCCGGGGGGGCAGGGGAGACCCAGTACTTC. The chain links TRBV7-4 to TRBJ2-5; 8 positions match TRBD2. From germline, CDR1 is SGHVT and CDR2 SQSDAQ. This CDR3 is 14 amino acids long. The V gene end was trimmed by 5 bases and the J gene end by 5 bases; junction bases not matched to a gene: 7.

CDR3 nucleotides: TGCAGTGCTAGAGGGGACTCCGGCGGGTACGAGCAGTACTTC. It specifies CSARGDSGGYEQYF. The chain couples TRBV20-1 to TRBJ2-7, with a weak D call TRBD2 (6 bases). The CDR3 runs to 14 residues. Germline CDR1 DFQATT, CDR2 SNEGSKA (reference sequence). V was clipped by 1 base and J by 4 bases, with 14 bases between them.

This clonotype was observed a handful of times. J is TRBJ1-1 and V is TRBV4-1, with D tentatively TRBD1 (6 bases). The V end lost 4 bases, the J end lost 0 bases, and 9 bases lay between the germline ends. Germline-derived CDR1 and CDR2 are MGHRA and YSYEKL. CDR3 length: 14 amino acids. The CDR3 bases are TGCGCCAGCAGCCGGACAGCGATGAACACTGAAGCTTTCTTT. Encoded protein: CASSRTAMNTEAFF.

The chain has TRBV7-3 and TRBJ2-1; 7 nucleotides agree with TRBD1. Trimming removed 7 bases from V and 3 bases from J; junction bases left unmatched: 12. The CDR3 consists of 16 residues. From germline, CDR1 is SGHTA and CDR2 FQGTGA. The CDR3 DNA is TGTGCCAGCACACAGGGGAACCATAATTACTACAATGAGCAGTTCTTC. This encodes CASTQGNHNYYNEQFF. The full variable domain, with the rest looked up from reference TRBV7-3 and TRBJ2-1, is GAGVSQTPSNKVTEKGKYVELRCDPISGHTALYWYRQSLGQGPEFLIYFQGTGAADDSGLPNDRFFAVRPEGSVSTLKIQRTERGDSAVYLCASTQGNHNYYNEQFFGPGTRLTVL.

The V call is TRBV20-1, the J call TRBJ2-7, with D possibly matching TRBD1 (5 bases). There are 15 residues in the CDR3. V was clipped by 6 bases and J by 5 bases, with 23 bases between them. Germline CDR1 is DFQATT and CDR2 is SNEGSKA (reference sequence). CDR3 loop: CSATHQSRARNEQYF. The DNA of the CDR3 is TGCAGTGCCACCCATCAGAGCAGGGCAAGGAACGAGCAGTACTTC.

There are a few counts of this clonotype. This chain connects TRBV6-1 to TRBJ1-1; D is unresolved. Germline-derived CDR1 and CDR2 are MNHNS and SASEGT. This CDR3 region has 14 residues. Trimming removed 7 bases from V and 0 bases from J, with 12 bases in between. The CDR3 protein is CASNRIEMNTEAFF. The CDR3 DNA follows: TGTGCCAGCAATAGGATAGAAATGAACACTGAAGCTTTCTTT.

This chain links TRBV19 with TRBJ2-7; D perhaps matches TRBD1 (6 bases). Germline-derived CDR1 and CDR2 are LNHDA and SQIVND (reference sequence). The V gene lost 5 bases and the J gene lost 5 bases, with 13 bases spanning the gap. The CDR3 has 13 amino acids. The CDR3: CASSWTDRHEQYF. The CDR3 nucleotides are TGTGCCAGTAGTTGGACGGACAGACACGAGCAGTACTTC. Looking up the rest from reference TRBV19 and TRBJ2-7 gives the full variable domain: DGGITQSPKYLFRKEGQNVTLSCEQNLNHDAMYWYRQDPGQGLRLIYYSQIVNDFQKGDIAEGYSVSREKKESFPLTVTSAQKNPTAFYLCASSWTDRHEQYFGPGTRLTVT.

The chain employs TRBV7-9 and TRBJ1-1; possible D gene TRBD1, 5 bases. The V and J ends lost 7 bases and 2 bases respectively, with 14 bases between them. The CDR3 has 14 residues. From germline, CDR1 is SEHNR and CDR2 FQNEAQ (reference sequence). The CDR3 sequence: CASNDWGRNTEAFF. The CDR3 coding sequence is TGTGCCAGCAACGACTGGGGCCGAAACACTGAAGCTTTCTTT.

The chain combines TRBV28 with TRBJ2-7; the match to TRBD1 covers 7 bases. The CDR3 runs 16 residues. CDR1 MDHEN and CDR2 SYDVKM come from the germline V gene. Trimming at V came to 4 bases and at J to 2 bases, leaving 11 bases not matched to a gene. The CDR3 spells CASSSFYRDSTYEQYF. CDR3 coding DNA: TGTGCCAGCAGTTCTTTTTACCGGGACAGTACCTACGAGCAGTACTTC.

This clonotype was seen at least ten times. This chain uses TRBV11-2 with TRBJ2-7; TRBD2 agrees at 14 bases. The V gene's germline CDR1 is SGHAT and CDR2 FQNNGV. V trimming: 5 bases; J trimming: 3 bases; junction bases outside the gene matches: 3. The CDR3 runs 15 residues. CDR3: CASSPGTSGGYEQYF. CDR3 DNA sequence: TGTGCCAGCAGCCCCGGGACTAGCGGGGGCTACGAGCAGTACTTC. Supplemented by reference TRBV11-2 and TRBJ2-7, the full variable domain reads EAGVAQSPRYKIIEKRQSVAFWCNPISGHATLYWYQQILGQGPKLLIQFQNNGVVDDSQLPKDRFSAERLKGVDSTLKIQPAKLEDSAVYLCASSPGTSGGYEQYFGPGTRLTVT.